Below, 25 T cell receptor beta chains from the same sample are listed, as sequenced in a study of blood T cell repertoires in COVID-19. The protocol was immunoSEQ multiplex PCR, while the TCRdb copy is restricted to in-frame clones and leaves out a portion. The sample has about 26,000 clones; over 70% are singletons. The sample comprised peripheral blood. Receptors were obtained from an elderly man with active or convalescent COVID-19.

V gene TRBV5-6 combines with J gene TRBJ1-2; TRBD1 is a possible D gene (6 bases). The V and J ends lost 4 bases and 6 bases respectively, with 13 bases between them. The germline V gene encodes CDR1 SGHDT and CDR2 YYEEEE. The CDR3 runs 13 residues. DNA of the CDR3: TGTGCCAGCAGCCCCACAGGGCTCCATGGCTACACCTTC. It translates to CASSPTGLHGYTF.

This clone turned up a few times. The rearrangement uses TRBV7-9 and TRBJ2-2, with 9 positions matching TRBD1. From germline, CDR1 is SEHNR and CDR2 FQNEAQ (reference sequence). The CDR3 runs to 15 residues. J gave up 5 bases and V 5 bases, and 6 bases lay outside the gene matches. CDR3 DNA: TGTGCCAGCAGCGAGCGGGACAGGGTGACCGGGGAGCTGTTTTTT. Amino acid sequence: CASSERDRVTGELFF.

Details on this clone: A read error may produce the germline difference seen at one junction end. Other DNA sequences in this specimen translate into the identical CDR3. The rearrangement uses TRBV7-9 and TRBJ2-1; 10 bases are shared with TRBD2. This CDR3 has 17 amino acids. In germline, CDR1 is SEHNR, CDR2 FQNEAQ (reference sequence). The CDR3 loop reads CASSLPGSGGAGNEQFF. In DNA, the CDR3 is TGCGCCAGCAGCCTACCCGGCAGCGGGGGGGCGGGAAATGAGCAGTTCTTC.

The J gene is TRBJ2-4, the V gene TRBV5-6, with 11 nucleotides matching TRBD1. The CDR3 sequence is 13 residues long. The germline CDR1 and CDR2 sequences are SGHDT and YYEEEE. The V and J ends lost 4 bases and 8 bases, in that order; junction bases with no gene match: 2. In DNA, the CDR3 is TGTGCCAGCAGCCGGGACAGGGGGGACATTCAGTACTTC. Translating gives CASSRDRGDIQYF.

The rearrangement uses TRBV11-2 and TRBJ2-2; D uncertain. Germline V gene data show CDR1 as SGHAT and CDR2 as FQNNGV. V was clipped by 1 base and J by 6 bases, with 12 bases between them. This CDR3 is 15 amino acids long. The DNA for the CDR3 is TGTGCCAGCAGCTTAGCTCTGGCCGCAGCCGGGGAGCTGTTTTTT. Its translation is CASSLALAAAGELFF.

This chain uses TRBV6-2 or TRBV6-3 with TRBJ1-2, with 9 positions matching TRBD1. The CDR3 runs 15 residues. Trimming took 6 bases from V and 7 from J; bases not matched to a gene: 12. Germline CDR1 and CDR2: MNHEY and SVGEGT. Here the CDR3 DNA reads TGTGCCAGCAGCCCTATGACAGGGGGTGTAGGTGGCTACACCTTC. The encoded protein is CASSPMTGGVGGYTF.

The chain employs TRBV2 and TRBJ1-1; D remains ambiguous. Trimming removed 4 bases from V and 1 base from J, with 13 bases in between. The CDR3 spans 15 residues. Germline assignment: CDR1 SNHLY and CDR2 FYNNEI. As DNA, the CDR3 is TGTGCCAGCAGTGGGGCGGAGGGAGCGAACACTGAAGCTTTCTTT. Translating gives CASSGAEGANTEAFF.

The V and J genes are TRBV5-1 and TRBJ1-1; weak D call: TRBD1 (5 bases). This CDR3 spans 15 amino acids. V was clipped by 4 bases and J by 4 bases, with 17 bases between them. Germline-derived CDR1 and CDR2 are SGHRS and YFSETQ. The CDR3 here is CASSPGNPGSTEAFF. Written as DNA, the CDR3 is TGCGCCAGCAGCCCTGGAAACCCAGGGTCCACTGAAGCTTTCTTT.

V usage is TRBV18 and J usage is TRBJ2-1; the match to TRBD2 covers 7 bases. In germline, CDR1 is KGHSH, CDR2 LQKENI. CDR3 length equals 15 residues. Trimming at V came to 5 bases and at J to 3 bases, leaving 7 bases not matched to a gene. The CDR3 DNA follows: TGTGCCAGCTCATTGGTTCGGGGGGACTACAATGAGCAGTTCTTC. This codes for CASSLVRGDYNEQFF. The full variable domain, its missing parts supplied by reference TRBV18 and TRBJ2-1, is NAGVMQNPRHLVRRRGQEARLRCSPMKGHSHVYWYRQLPEEGLKFMVYLQKENIIDESGMPKERFSAEFPKEGPSILRIQQVVRGDSAAYFCASSLVRGDYNEQFFGPGTRLTVL.

The V call is TRBV7-8, the J call TRBJ1-1; D gene unclear. This CDR3 spans 13 amino acids. Trimming removed 6 bases at V and 2 bases at J, with 10 bases between. CDR1 and CDR2 from the germline V gene are SGHVS and FQNEAQ. This CDR3 reads CASRTGFNTEAFF. The CDR3 nucleotides read TGTGCCAGCAGAACGGGGTTTAACACTGAAGCTTTCTTT. The variable domain in full, completed from reference TRBV7-8 and TRBJ1-1, reads GAGVSQSPRYKVAKRGQDVALRCDPISGHVSLFWYQQALGQGPEFLTYFQNEAQLDKSGLPSDRFFAERPEGSVSTLKIQRTQQEDSAVYLCASRTGFNTEAFFGQGTRLTVV.

The chain links TRBV27 to TRBJ1-2, with D possibly being TRBD1 (5 bases). This CDR3 spans 15 amino acids. Between the trimmed V and J ends, which lost 1 base and 1 base, there was a span of 10 bases. The germline gives CDR1 MNHEY, CDR2 SMNVEV (reference sequence). The CDR3 coding sequence is TGTGCCAGCAGTTTATTCGGGGGAGGTAACTATGGCTACACCTTC. Amino acid sequence: CASSLFGGGNYGYTF.

The chain carries TRBV5-1 and TRBJ2-7; D perhaps matches TRBD2 (6 bases). Trimming removed 0 bases from V and 3 bases from J, with 10 bases in between. Germline loops: CDR1 SGHRS, CDR2 YFSETQ. CDR3 length: 14 amino acids. This CDR3 is CASSLGDSLYEQYF. Written as DNA, the CDR3 is TGCGCCAGCAGCTTGGGGGACTCCCTCTACGAGCAGTACTTC.

CDR3 DNA sequence: TGCAGTGCTCAGGGGGGCTATGGCTACACCTTC. Encoded protein: CSAQGGYGYTF. The chain joins TRBV20-1 to TRBJ1-2; 7 nucleotides match TRBD1. J gave up 4 bases and V 5 bases, and 1 base lay outside the gene matches. This CDR3 comprises 11 residues. Per the germline V gene, CDR1 is DFQATT and CDR2 is SNEGSKA (reference sequence).

This clone was found a few times. This rearrangement joins TRBV4-2 to TRBJ1-6, with 9 nucleotides matching TRBD1. The CDR3 extends over 14 amino acids. V lost 1 base, J lost 15 bases, and 7 bases stayed unmatched. CDR1 and CDR2 (germline): LGHNA, YNFKEQ. CDR3 bases: TGTGCCAGCAGCCAAGTGGGGACAGGGACCGACCTCCACTTT. This encodes CASSQVGTGTDLHF.

This sequence joins TRBV9 and TRBJ2-6, with a possible D match to TRBD1 (6 bases). The CDR3 is made up of 18 amino acids. Deletions cut 2 bases from V and 4 bases from J, with 19 bases between. Germline CDR1 and CDR2: SGDLS and YYNGEE. The CDR3 DNA reads TGTGCCAGCAGCGTGGCCGGGACACGGACCCCGGGGGCCAACGTCCTGACTTTC. Its translation is CASSVAGTRTPGANVLTF.

This clone appeared once. The V gene is TRBV15, the J gene TRBJ1-5; tentatively, D is TRBD1 (5 bases). The germline gives CDR1 LNHNV, CDR2 YYDKDF (reference sequence). Trimming pared 4 bases from V and 1 base from J, leaving 11 bases between. This CDR3 has 15 residues. This CDR3 reads CATSKGARSNQPQHF. CDR3 nucleotide sequence: TGTGCCACCAGCAAAGGGGCGAGGAGCAATCAGCCCCAGCATTTT.

The gene calls are TRBV6-2 or TRBV6-3 and TRBJ1-5, with D tentatively TRBD1 (6 bases). Germline V gene data show CDR1 as MNHEY and CDR2 as SVGEGT. V lost 6 bases to trimming and J lost 0 bases, with 15 bases between them. The CDR3 loop spans 16 amino acids. CDR3 region: CASSPDRRHSNQPQHF. The CDR3 DNA reads as TGTGCCAGCAGCCCTGACAGGAGACATAGCAATCAGCCCCAGCATTTT.

This clone was seen just once. The chain couples TRBV6-4 to TRBJ1-5; a possible D gene is TRBD1 (6 bases). Germline V gives CDR1 MRHNA, CDR2 SNTAGT. Trimming removed 8 bases from V and 0 bases from J, with 17 bases in between. The CDR3 totals 16 residues. The CDR3 loop reads CASRIGQTLSNQPQHF. CDR3 in DNA: TGTGCCAGCCGAATAGGACAGACGCTTAGCAATCAGCCCCAGCATTTT.

The sample holds a few counts of this clone. V and J are TRBV18 and TRBJ1-2, with TRBD1 matching 9 bases. V was clipped by 4 bases and J by 3 bases; unmatched bases: 3. CDR3 size: 14 residues. The germline gives CDR1 KGHSH, CDR2 LQKENI. The CDR3 is CASSRGQGDYGYTF. The CDR3 DNA sequence: TGTGCCAGCTCACGGGGACAGGGTGACTATGGCTACACCTTC.

This clone was seen more than once but under ten times. The CDR3 reads CASSLGAGGEAFF. As DNA, the CDR3 is TGTGCCAGCAGCTTAGGAGCAGGAGGTGAGGCTTTCTTT. The chain uses TRBV7-2 and TRBJ1-1; D not resolved. Trimming cost V 1 base and J 11 bases, with 14 bases left between them. Germline V gives CDR1 SGHTA, CDR2 FQGNSA. CDR3 length equals 13 residues. The variable domain in full, with the rest retrieved from reference TRBV7-2 and TRBJ1-1, is GAGVSQSPSNKVTEKGKDVELRCDPISGHTALYWYRQSLGQGLEFLIYFQGNSAPDKSGLPSDRFSAERTGGSVSTLTIQRTQQEDSAVYLCASSLGAGGEAFFGQGTRLTVV.

A few counts support this clone. This chain joins TRBV11-2 and TRBJ2-5; no clear D gene. The length of the CDR3 is 13 residues. Germline CDR1 reads SGHAT; CDR2 reads FQNNGV. Between the trimmed V and J ends, which lost 10 bases and 1 base, there was a span of 13 bases. The CDR3 here is CATKESLQETQYF. CDR3 coding DNA: TGTGCCACCAAGGAGTCTCTCCAAGAGACCCAGTACTTC.

J is TRBJ1-5 and V is TRBV4-1; D is undetermined. The CDR3 consists of 14 residues. The germline gives CDR1 MGHRA, CDR2 YSYEKL. V lost 0 bases to trimming and J lost 7 bases, with 10 bases between them. CDR3: CASSQDTTGQPQHF. The CDR3 nucleotides are TGCGCCAGCAGCCAAGACACCACCGGGCAGCCCCAGCATTTT.

The rearrangement joins TRBV18 to TRBJ1-2; the match to TRBD1 covers 11 bases. V lost 1 base and J lost 7; bases outside the gene matches: 14. Germline V gene data show CDR1 as KGHSH and CDR2 as LQKENI. The CDR3 has 18 residues. This CDR3 is CASSPQKIVGQGASGYTF. For the CDR3, the DNA is TGTGCCAGCTCACCACAGAAGATTGTTGGACAGGGGGCGAGTGGCTACACCTTC.

This chain uses TRBV21-1 with TRBJ1-1; the table's D call, TRBD1, has no DNA check behind it. TRBV21-1 is termed a pseudogene. CDR3 size: 18 residues. CDR3 sequence reads: CASSRNFPTGWLDTEAFF. CDR3 nucleotides: TGTGCCAGCAGCAGGAATTTCCCGACAGGGTGGTTGGACACTGAAGCTTTCTTT.

This chain uses TRBV27 with TRBJ2-1, with TRBD2 matching 8 bases. Trimming removed 8 bases from V and 5 bases from J; junction bases left unmatched: 8. This CDR3 region has 14 residues. CDR1 is MNHEY and CDR2 is SMNVEV in the germline V gene (reference sequence). The CDR3 DNA reads TGTGCCAGCGCCCCGGCTAGCGGGCACAATGAGCAGTTCTTC. Its protein product is CASAPASGHNEQFF.